This TCR beta chain is drawn from a study of cytomegalovirus exposure and HLA in healthy donors. Points on this clone: Its antigen is still unknown.

The repertoire was sequenced with immunoSEQ multiplex PCR; TCRdb's copy has only in-frame clones and lacks some. The table has some 100,000 clones, about 87% seen once. With 2 bases removed from V and 2 bases from J, the gap between germline ends came to 13 bases. The CDR3 has 15 residues. Looked up from germline, CDR1 is ENHRY and CDR2 is SYGVKD. General observations from the study: The TCR clusters that emerged in the first cohort tended, a later analysis found, to co-occur in the 120 or so validation repertoires.

This TCR was recovered from a man aged 18 to 35 in good health and CMV-seronegative. The chain links TRBV10-3 to TRBJ2-7; D gene uncertain. Sequencing was carried out using PBMCs. The CDR3 loop is CAISEDPGVTYEQYF. CDR3 nucleotide sequence: TGTGCCATCAGTGAGGATCCAGGCGTAACCTACGAGCAGTACTTC.